A selection of T cell receptor beta chains follows, all from one sample in a study of T cells after yellow fever vaccination. TCRdb ran MiXCR on the 5' RACE reads and lists one entry per CDR3 protein. The repertoire has more than 200,000 distinct CDR3 sequences, 3.6% of them found once; the top ten carry around 19%. The specimen was PBMCs, collected 15 days after the yellow fever booster vaccination. Source of these receptors: a man in his late teens or twenties who received the YFV17D yellow fever vaccine. The CDR3 runs from the conserved cysteine through the conserved F or W. D genes are given only for firm matches. Clone size is stated in some rows and not others, as once, few, many or a class when expanded.

J: TRBJ2-5; size: many; V: TRBV5-1; D: TRBD2; DNA: TGCGCCAGCAGCTCGCCCTTATTGCGGGGGGAAGAGACCCAGTACTTC; CDR3: CASSSPLLRGEETQYF
J: TRBJ1-1; size: many; V: TRBV2; D: -; DNA: TGTGCCAGCAGTGACTACAGGGCCACTGAAGCTTTCTTT; CDR3: CASSDYRATEAFF
J: TRBJ1-6; size: many; V: TRBV7-2; D: -; DNA: TGTGCCAGCAGCTTCACCGCGGGATATGGTTCACCCCTCCACTTT; CDR3: CASSFTAGYGSPLHF
J: TRBJ2-1; size: many; V: TRBV5-1; D: -; DNA: TGCGCCAGCAGCTTGGCCGGGGTCTGGGATGAGCAGTTCTTC; CDR3: CASSLAGVWDEQFF
J: TRBJ1-5; size: many; V: TRBV7-6; D: -; DNA: TGTGCCAGCAGCTTACAATCAGGGGTCAATCAGCCCCAGCATTTT; CDR3: CASSLQSGVNQPQHF
J: TRBJ2-7; size: many; V: TRBV5-1; D: TRBD2; DNA: TGCGCCAGCAGCCGGGAGGCCCTCCAGTTGGAGCAGTACTTC; CDR3: CASSREALQLEQYF
J: TRBJ2-2; size: many; V: TRBV7-6; D: TRBD2; DNA: TGTGCCAGCAGTTCGTCCCTAGCGGGGGGTCCCTTCACCGGGGAGCTGTTTTTT; CDR3: CASSSSLAGGPFTGELFF
J: TRBJ1-1; size: many; V: TRBV5-1; D: -; DNA: TGCGCCAGCAGACGGACCCTGAACACTGAAGCTTTCTTT; CDR3: CASRRTLNTEAFF
J: TRBJ1-1; size: many; V: TRBV19; D: -; DNA: TGTGCCAGTAGTTCGTGGACAACGAACACTGAAGCTTTCTTT; CDR3: CASSSWTTNTEAFF
J: TRBJ2-1; size: many; V: TRBV15; D: -; DNA: TGTGCCACCAGCAGAGATCTAGTCGATGAGCAGTTCTTC; CDR3: CATSRDLVDEQFF
J: TRBJ1-1; size: many; V: TRBV19; D: TRBD1; DNA: TGTGCCAGTAGTAGTGACAGGGGTTCGAACACTGAAGCTTTCTTT; CDR3: CASSSDRGSNTEAFF
J: TRBJ1-5; size: many; V: TRBV4-2; D: -; DNA: TGTGCCAGCAGCCAAGAGCCCGGGTATAGCAATCAGCCCCAGCATTTT; CDR3: CASSQEPGYSNQPQHF
J: TRBJ2-3; size: few; V: TRBV5-1; D: TRBD1; DNA: TGCGCCAGCAGCTTGGACAGGGGCAGCACAGATACGCAGTATTTT; CDR3: CASSLDRGSTDTQYF
J: TRBJ2-4; size: many; V: TRBV20-1; D: TRBD2; DNA: TGCAGTGTTCAATTTGCTAGCGGCCTTAACATTCAGTACTTC; CDR3: CSVQFASGLNIQYF
J: TRBJ2-3; size: many; V: TRBV12-3/TRBV12-4; D: -; DNA: TGTGCCAGCAGCATTAGCGACGGCACAGATACGCAGTATTTT; CDR3: CASSISDGTDTQYF
J: TRBJ2-1; size: many; V: TRBV23-1; D: TRBD2; DNA: TGCGCCAGCTCTCATAGCGGGGGAGCTTACAATGAGCAGTTCTTC; CDR3: CASSHSGGAYNEQFF
J: TRBJ1-2; size: many; V: TRBV20-1; D: -; DNA: TGCAGTGCCCCCGGGCAGGGAAGCAACTATGGCTACACCTTC; CDR3: CSAPGQGSNYGYTF
J: TRBJ2-1; size: many; V: TRBV6-5; D: -; DNA: TGTGCCAGCAGTTCCCCCGGAGGGGCGCGCAATGAGCAGTTCTTC; CDR3: CASSSPGGARNEQFF
J: TRBJ2-5; size: many; V: TRBV20-1; D: -; DNA: TGCAGTGCTAGAGACCCCAGGGGAGAAGAGACCCAGTACTTC; CDR3: CSARDPRGEETQYF
J: TRBJ2-5; size: many; V: TRBV7-2; D: -; DNA: TGTGCCAGCAGCTTAAACAACCAAGAGACCCAGTACTTC; CDR3: CASSLNNQETQYF
J: TRBJ2-3; size: many; V: TRBV9; D: -; DNA: TGTGCCAGCAGCAATTCGAATACGCAGTATTTT; CDR3: CASSNSNTQYF
J: TRBJ1-2; size: many; V: TRBV5-5; D: -; DNA: TGTGCCAGCACCCCTACCCCGGGACGCAGCATTTATGGCTACACCTTC; CDR3: CASTPTPGRSIYGYTF
J: TRBJ2-5; size: many; V: TRBV7-9; D: TRBD1; DNA: TGTGCCAGCAGCTTAGCGACAGGGGGAGAGACCCAGTACTTC; CDR3: CASSLATGGETQYF
J: TRBJ2-1; size: many; V: TRBV9; D: TRBD2; DNA: TGTGCCAGCAGCGCACGGGGGGGCCTCAATGAGCAGTTCTTC; CDR3: CASSARGGLNEQFF
J: TRBJ1-3; size: many; V: TRBV11-2; D: -; DNA: TGTGCCAGCAGCTTAGATCTTCCTCACTCTGGAAACACCATATATTTT; CDR3: CASSLDLPHSGNTIYF
J: TRBJ1-1; size: many; V: TRBV9; D: -; DNA: TGTGCCAGCAGCGCAGTAGGGACTGAAGCTTTCTTT; CDR3: CASSAVGTEAFF
J: TRBJ2-3; size: many; V: TRBV20-1; D: TRBD2; DNA: TGCAGTGCTGCGGGAGGGGGGGGCGTTGTAACAGATACGCAGTATTTT; CDR3: CSAAGGGGVVTDTQYF
J: TRBJ2-1; size: many; V: TRBV6-5; D: TRBD1; DNA: TGTGCCAGCATCCCCCGGACAGGGACCTACAATGAGCAGTTCTTC; CDR3: CASIPRTGTYNEQFF
J: TRBJ2-6; size: -; V: TRBV5-1; D: -; DNA: TGCGCCAGCAGTACCAGGGCTAGAAGCTCTGGGGCCAACGTCCTGACTTTC; CDR3: CASSTRARSSGANVLTF
J: TRBJ1-2; size: many; V: TRBV12-5; D: -; DNA: TGTGCTAGTGGTTTGGGGCAGGCTTATGGCTACACCTTC; CDR3: CASGLGQAYGYTF
J: TRBJ1-5; size: many; V: TRBV7-2; D: -; DNA: TGTGCCAGCAGCTTACGGGCAGCCTACAATCAGCCCCAGCATTTT; CDR3: CASSLRAAYNQPQHF
J: TRBJ2-3; size: many; V: TRBV7-2; D: -; DNA: TGTGCCGGGCAATTGTCTAGCACAGATACGCAGTATTTT; CDR3: CAGQLSSTDTQYF
J: TRBJ1-3; size: many; V: TRBV15; D: -; DNA: TGTGCCACCAGCAGAGGCTCTGGAAACACCATATATTTT; CDR3: CATSRGSGNTIYF
J: TRBJ2-1; size: many; V: TRBV9; D: -; DNA: TGTGCCAGCAGCGTAGCGGCAGGGCCCTACTACAATGAGCAGTTCTTC; CDR3: CASSVAAGPYYNEQFF
J: TRBJ1-2; size: many; V: TRBV7-2; D: -; DNA: TGTGCCAGCAGCCCGCACGGGACTCCTTCTTATGGCTACACCTTC; CDR3: CASSPHGTPSYGYTF
J: TRBJ2-1; size: many; V: TRBV19; D: TRBD2; DNA: TGTGCCAGTAGTATCGCCTCTAGCGGGGCTTACAATGAGCAGTTCTTC; CDR3: CASSIASSGAYNEQFF
J: TRBJ2-1; size: -; V: TRBV29-1; D: TRBD2; DNA: TGCAGCGTTGAAGTGCTAGCGGGGCGTACCTACAATGAGCAGTTCTTC; CDR3: CSVEVLAGRTYNEQFF
J: TRBJ1-1; size: many; V: TRBV30; D: -; DNA: TGTGCCTGGACGCGGGGGTGGAACACTGAAGCTTTCTTT; CDR3: CAWTRGWNTEAFF
J: TRBJ1-1; size: many; V: TRBV12-3/TRBV12-4; D: -; DNA: TGTGCCAGCAGTTTACGAGGGGGAGGGATCACTGAAGCTTTCTTT; CDR3: CASSLRGGGITEAFF
J: TRBJ2-3; size: many; V: TRBV4-2; D: TRBD2; DNA: TGTGCCAGCAGCCCGACTAGCGGGGGGACCACAGATACGCAGTATTTT; CDR3: CASSPTSGGTTDTQYF
J: TRBJ2-2; size: many; V: TRBV28; D: -; DNA: TGTGCCAGCAGTTTCCCCCTGAACACCGGGGAGCTGTTTTTT; CDR3: CASSFPLNTGELFF
J: TRBJ2-1; size: -; V: TRBV20-1; D: TRBD1; DNA: TGCAGTGCTAGAGATTTAAAGGGGACAGGGGCTGAGCAGTTCTTC; CDR3: CSARDLKGTGAEQFF
J: TRBJ1-3; size: many; V: TRBV7-2; D: -; DNA: TGTGCCAGCAGCTTAGCGCCATCCTCTGGAAACACCATATATTTT; CDR3: CASSLAPSSGNTIYF
J: TRBJ1-2; size: many; V: TRBV20-1; D: -; DNA: TGCAGTGCTAGTAAAGGGGATGGCTACACCTTC; CDR3: CSASKGDGYTF
J: TRBJ2-1; size: many; V: TRBV9; D: TRBD2; DNA: TGTGCCAGCAGCTCCGCGGGAGGTGTGAATGAGCAGTTCTTC; CDR3: CASSSAGGVNEQFF
J: TRBJ1-2; size: few; V: TRBV19; D: TRBD1; DNA: TGTGCCAGTACCCCTGCCGGGGCAGGGGGCGAGTGGACCTTC; CDR3: CASTPAGAGGEWTF
J: TRBJ2-3; size: many; V: TRBV20-1; D: TRBD2; DNA: TGCAGTGCCCGAGGGAGGGGAGGGGGCACAGATACGCAGTATTTT; CDR3: CSARGRGGGTDTQYF
J: TRBJ2-1; size: many; V: TRBV7-2; D: -; DNA: TGTGCCAGCAGCTTAGACTCAGGGTCCTACAATGAGCAGTTCTTC; CDR3: CASSLDSGSYNEQFF
J: TRBJ1-4; size: many; V: TRBV12-3/TRBV12-4; D: TRBD1; DNA: TGTGCCAGCAGTTTAACGAACCGACAGGGGAAACTGTTTTTT; CDR3: CASSLTNRQGKLFF
J: TRBJ1-4; size: many; V: TRBV2; D: -; DNA: TGTGCCAGCATCTTCGACAGGCGAGGGGAAAAACTGTTTTTT; CDR3: CASIFDRRGEKLFF
J: TRBJ2-4; size: many; V: TRBV28; D: -; DNA: TGTGCCAGCGGGGGAGTAGCCAAAAACATTCAGTACTTC; CDR3: CASGGVAKNIQYF
J: TRBJ2-1; size: many; V: TRBV10-3; D: -; DNA: TGTGCCTCCCAGTGGGGGAATGAGCAGTTCTTC; CDR3: CASQWGNEQFF
J: TRBJ2-1; size: many; V: TRBV5-1; D: -; DNA: TGCGCCAGCACCACACCGGGCCTTGGCGGGGTCAATGAGCAGTTCTTC; CDR3: CASTTPGLGGVNEQFF
J: TRBJ1-3; size: many; V: TRBV3-1; D: -; DNA: TGTGCCAGCAGGTTTTCCCTTGGAAACACCATATATTTT; CDR3: CASRFSLGNTIYF
J: TRBJ1-2; size: many; V: TRBV6-2/TRBV6-3; D: -; DNA: TGTGCCAGCAGTTACTCTCTTCCGGACTGGAGATTCTATGGCTACACCTTC; CDR3: CASSYSLPDWRFYGYTF
J: TRBJ2-1; size: many; V: TRBV7-2; D: -; DNA: TGTGCCAGCAGCTTTCCACTCCGCCGAACGGGGCCATACAATGAGCAGTTCTTC; CDR3: CASSFPLRRTGPYNEQFF
J: TRBJ2-1; size: many; V: TRBV24-1; D: TRBD1; DNA: TGTGCCACCTCGACAGGGCGGAATGAGCAGTTCTTC; CDR3: CATSTGRNEQFF
J: TRBJ2-7; size: many; V: TRBV12-3/TRBV12-4; D: TRBD1; DNA: TGTGCCAGCAGCGTATGGGGGACAGCAAGCTCCTACGAGCAGTACTTC; CDR3: CASSVWGTASSYEQYF